This T cell receptor beta chain appears in the sequencing data of a study of blood T cell repertoires in COVID-19. Profiled with immunoSEQ multiplex PCR; TCRdb holds only in-frame clones, not every one. The sample includes 35,000 or so clones, roughly 80% of them seen just once. Trimming removed 2 bases at V and 7 bases at J, with 25 bases between. CDR1 is SGHAT and CDR2 is FQNNGV in the germline V gene. The CDR3 contains 18 residues. The chain couples TRBV11-2 to TRBJ2-3, with D possibly TRBD2 on 5 matching bases. Input material: peripheral blood. The TCR was taken from a man of 80 years or more with active or convalescent COVID-19. CDR3 in amino acids: CASSLSPLQRGGSHTQYF. Written as DNA, the CDR3 is TGTGCCAGCAGCTTATCCCCACTCCAACGGGGTGGCTCCCATACGCAGTATTTT.